This T cell receptor beta chain came from a study of tumor and adjacent non-tumor tissue in lung cancer. Study-wide context: On average, productive TCRbeta reads reached about 4 million per sample.

Details on this clonotype: Its antigen is unknown. The conserved phenylalanine or tryptophan is not found at the CDR3 terminus, so this likely reflects a read error. It is unclear where the CDR3 begins or ends on the DNA, so no DNA is shown, and the CDR3 is as TCRdb lists it.

General study results and limits: Significantly higher TCR diversity was found in tumor than normal lung. Normal lung showed higher cumulative top 100 clone frequency than tumor. Shorter survival was associated with higher TCR diversity in tumors.

A modified ARM-PCR protocol with three rounds of nested PCR amplified TCRbeta. One entry per CDR3 protein results from TCRdb running MiXCR on the multiplex PCR reads. The table shows about 200,000 distinct CDR3 sequences, with about 71% occurring only once. RNA was extracted from bulk tissue without any cell sorting. The CDR3 spans 14 amino acids, including both terminal residues. Looked up from germline, CDR1 is DFQATT and CDR2 is SNEGSKA (reference sequence). The clonotype comes from a man aged 55-75 years with non-small cell lung cancer. Sequenced sample: lung tumor tissue. The chain employs TRBV20-1 and TRBJ2-7; the table calls TRBD1, which could not be checked here. The CDR3 loop reads CSAYTGTGGYEQYL.